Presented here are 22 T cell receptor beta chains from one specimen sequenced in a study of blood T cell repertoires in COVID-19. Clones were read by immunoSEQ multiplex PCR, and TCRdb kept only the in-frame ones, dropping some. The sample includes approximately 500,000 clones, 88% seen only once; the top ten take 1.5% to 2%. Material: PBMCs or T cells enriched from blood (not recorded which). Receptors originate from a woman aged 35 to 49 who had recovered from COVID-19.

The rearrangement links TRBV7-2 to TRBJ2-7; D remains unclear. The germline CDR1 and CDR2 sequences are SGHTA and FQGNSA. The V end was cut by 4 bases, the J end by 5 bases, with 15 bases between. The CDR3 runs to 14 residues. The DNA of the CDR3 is TGTGCCAGCAGCTCCTCATGGTCTACCAACGAGCAGTACTTC. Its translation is CASSSSWSTNEQYF.

The CDR3 reads CSASGRSGNTIYF. CDR3 coding DNA: TGCAGTGCTAGTGGCAGATCTGGAAACACCATATATTTT. The chain couples TRBV20-1 to TRBJ1-3; unclear D gene. The CDR3 runs 13 residues. The germline V gene has CDR1 DFQATT and CDR2 SNEGSKA (reference sequence). V was pared by 3 bases and J by 1 base, with 7 bases between.

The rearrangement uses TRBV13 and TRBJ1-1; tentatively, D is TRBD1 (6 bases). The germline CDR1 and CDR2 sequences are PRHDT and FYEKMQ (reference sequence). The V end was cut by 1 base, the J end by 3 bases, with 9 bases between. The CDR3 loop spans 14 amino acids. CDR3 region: CASSLDAGDTEAFF. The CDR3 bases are TGTGCCAGCAGCTTAGATGCAGGGGACACTGAAGCTTTCTTT.

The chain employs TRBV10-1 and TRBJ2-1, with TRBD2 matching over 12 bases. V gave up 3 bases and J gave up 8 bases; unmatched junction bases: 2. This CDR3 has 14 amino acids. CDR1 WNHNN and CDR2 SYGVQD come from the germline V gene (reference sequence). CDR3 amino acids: CASSDGLAGYEQFF. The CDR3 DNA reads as TGCGCCAGCAGTGACGGACTAGCGGGATATGAGCAGTTCTTC.

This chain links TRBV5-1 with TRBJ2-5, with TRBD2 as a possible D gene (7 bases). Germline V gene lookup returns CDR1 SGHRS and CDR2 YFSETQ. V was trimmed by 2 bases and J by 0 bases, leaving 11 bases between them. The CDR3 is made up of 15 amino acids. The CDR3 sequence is CASSLQGGYQETQYF. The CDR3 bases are TGCGCCAGCAGCTTACAGGGAGGGTACCAAGAGACCCAGTACTTC.

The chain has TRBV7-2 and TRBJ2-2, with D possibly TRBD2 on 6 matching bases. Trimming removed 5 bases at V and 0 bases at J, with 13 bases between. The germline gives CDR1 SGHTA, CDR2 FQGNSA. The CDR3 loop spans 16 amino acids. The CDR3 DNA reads TGTGCCAGCAGCCCGCACGGGGGTACGAACACCGGGGAGCTGTTTTTT. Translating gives CASSPHGGTNTGELFF.

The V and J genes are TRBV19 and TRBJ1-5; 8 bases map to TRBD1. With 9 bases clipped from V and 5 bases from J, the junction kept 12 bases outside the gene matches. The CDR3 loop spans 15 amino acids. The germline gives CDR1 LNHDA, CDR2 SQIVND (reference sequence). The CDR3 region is CASTPRAGGHQPQHF. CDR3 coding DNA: TGTGCCAGCACGCCTAGGGCAGGGGGCCATCAGCCCCAGCATTTT.

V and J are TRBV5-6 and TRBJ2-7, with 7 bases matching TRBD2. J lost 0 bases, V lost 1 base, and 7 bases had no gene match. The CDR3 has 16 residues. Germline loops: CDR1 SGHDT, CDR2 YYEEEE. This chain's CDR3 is CASSLRLGLVSYEQYF. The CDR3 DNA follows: TGTGCCAGCAGCTTGCGCCTCGGACTAGTCTCCTACGAGCAGTACTTC.

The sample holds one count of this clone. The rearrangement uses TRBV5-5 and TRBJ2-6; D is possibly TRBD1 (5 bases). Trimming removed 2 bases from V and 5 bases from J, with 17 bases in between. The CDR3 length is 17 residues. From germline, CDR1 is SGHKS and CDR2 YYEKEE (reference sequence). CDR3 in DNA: TGTGCCAGCAGCTTTTTGGCAGGGATAGCTTGGGCCAACGTCCTGACTTTC. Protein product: CASSFLAGIAWANVLTF.

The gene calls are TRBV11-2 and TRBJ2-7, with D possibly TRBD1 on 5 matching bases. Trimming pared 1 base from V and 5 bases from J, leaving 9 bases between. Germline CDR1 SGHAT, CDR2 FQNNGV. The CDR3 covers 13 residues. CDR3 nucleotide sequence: TGTGCCAGCAGCTTAGCAGGGTTCGACGAGCAGTACTTC. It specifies CASSLAGFDEQYF.

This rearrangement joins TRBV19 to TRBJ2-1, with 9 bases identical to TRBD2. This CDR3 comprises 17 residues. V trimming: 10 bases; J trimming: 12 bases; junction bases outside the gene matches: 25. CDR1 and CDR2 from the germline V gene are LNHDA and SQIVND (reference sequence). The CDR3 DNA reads TGTGCCAAACCGAATAGCGGGAGTCCCGATAAGTCGGTTCCGCAGTTCTTC. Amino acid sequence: CAKPNSGSPDKSVPQFF.

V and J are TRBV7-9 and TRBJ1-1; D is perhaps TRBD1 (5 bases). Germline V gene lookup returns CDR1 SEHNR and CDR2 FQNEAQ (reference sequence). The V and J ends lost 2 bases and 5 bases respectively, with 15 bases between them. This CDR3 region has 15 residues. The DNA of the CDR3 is TGTGCCAGCAGCTTATGGGGGGAGGCGAAAACTGAAGCTTTCTTT. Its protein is CASSLWGEAKTEAFF. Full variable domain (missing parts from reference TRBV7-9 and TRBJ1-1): DTGVSQNPRHKITKRGQNVTFRCDPISEHNRLYWYRQTLGQGPEFLTYFQNEAQLEKSRLLSDRFSAERPKGSFSTLEIQRTEQGDSAMYLCASSLWGEAKTEAFFGQGTRLTVV.

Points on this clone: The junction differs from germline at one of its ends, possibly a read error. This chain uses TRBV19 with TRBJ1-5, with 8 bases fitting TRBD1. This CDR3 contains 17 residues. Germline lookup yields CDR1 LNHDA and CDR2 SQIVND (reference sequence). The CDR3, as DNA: TGTGTCAGTAAGGGGAAACCCGGGACAGGTAGCAATCAGCCCCAGCATTTT. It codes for CVSKGKPGTGSNQPQHF.

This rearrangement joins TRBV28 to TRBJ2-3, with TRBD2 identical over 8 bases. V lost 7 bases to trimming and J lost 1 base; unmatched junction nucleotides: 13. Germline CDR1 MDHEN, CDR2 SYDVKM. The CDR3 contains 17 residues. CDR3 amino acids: CASNEFGRGVGTDTQYF. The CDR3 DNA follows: TGTGCCAGCAACGAATTCGGGAGGGGGGTCGGCACAGATACGCAGTATTTT.

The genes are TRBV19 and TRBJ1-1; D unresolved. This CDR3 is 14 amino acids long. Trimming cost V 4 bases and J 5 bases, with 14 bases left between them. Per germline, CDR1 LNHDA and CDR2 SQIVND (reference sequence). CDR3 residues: CASSKGGERTEAFF. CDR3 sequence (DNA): TGTGCCAGTAGTAAGGGCGGGGAGCGGACTGAAGCTTTCTTT.

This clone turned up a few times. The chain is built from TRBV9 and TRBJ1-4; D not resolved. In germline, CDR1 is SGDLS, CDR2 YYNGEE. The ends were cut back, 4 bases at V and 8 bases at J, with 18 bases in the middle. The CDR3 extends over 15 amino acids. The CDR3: CASSPLGGFGEKLFF. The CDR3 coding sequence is TGTGCCAGCAGCCCACTGGGAGGGTTTGGGGAAAAACTGTTTTTT.

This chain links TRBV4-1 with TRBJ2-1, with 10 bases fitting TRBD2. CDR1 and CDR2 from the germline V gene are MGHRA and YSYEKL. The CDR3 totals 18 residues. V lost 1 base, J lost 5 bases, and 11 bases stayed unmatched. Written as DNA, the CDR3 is TGCGCCAGCAGCCAAGGGAGGGCGCTAGCGGGAGACCACAATGAGCAGTTCTTC. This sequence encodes CASSQGRALAGDHNEQFF.

DNA of the CDR3: TGTGCCAGCAGCTCCCGGGACAGGGCCCTTGAAGCTTTCTTT. Protein: CASSSRDRALEAFF. This chain links TRBV5-8 with TRBJ1-1, with 9 bases fitting TRBD1. This CDR3 region has 14 residues. V shed 3 bases, J shed 7 bases, and the junction held 7 bases outside the gene matches. Germline lookup yields CDR1 SGHTS and CDR2 YDEGEE. The full variable domain, rest sourced from reference TRBV5-8 and TRBJ1-1, is EAGVTQSPTHLIKTRGQQATLRCSPISGHTSVYWYQQALGLGLQFLLWYDEGEERNRGNFPPRFSGRQFPNYSSELNVNALELEDSALYLCASSSRDRALEAFFGQGTRLTVV.

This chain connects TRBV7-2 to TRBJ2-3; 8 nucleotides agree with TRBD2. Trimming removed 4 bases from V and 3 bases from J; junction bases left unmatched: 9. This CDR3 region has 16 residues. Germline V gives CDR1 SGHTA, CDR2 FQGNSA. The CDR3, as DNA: TGTGCCAGCAGCTGGAGACAAGCGGGAGTTACAGATACGCAGTATTTT. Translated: CASSWRQAGVTDTQYF.

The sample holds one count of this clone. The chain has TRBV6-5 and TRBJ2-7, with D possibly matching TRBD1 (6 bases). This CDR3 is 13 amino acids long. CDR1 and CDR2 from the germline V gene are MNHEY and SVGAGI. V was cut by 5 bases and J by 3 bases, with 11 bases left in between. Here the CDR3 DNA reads TGTGCCAGCAGTAATCAGGGGAACTACGAGCAGTACTTC. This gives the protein CASSNQGNYEQYF.

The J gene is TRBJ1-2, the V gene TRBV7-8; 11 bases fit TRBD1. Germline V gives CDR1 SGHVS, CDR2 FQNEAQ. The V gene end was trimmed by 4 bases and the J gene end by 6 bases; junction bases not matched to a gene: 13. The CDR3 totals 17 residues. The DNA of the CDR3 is TGTGCCAGCAGCTCTACGGGACAGGGGGAAAATATGGATGGCTACACCTTC. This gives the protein CASSSTGQGENMDGYTF. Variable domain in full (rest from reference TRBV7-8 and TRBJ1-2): GAGVSQSPRYKVAKRGQDVALRCDPISGHVSLFWYQQALGQGPEFLTYFQNEAQLDKSGLPSDRFFAERPEGSVSTLKIQRTQQEDSAVYLCASSSTGQGENMDGYTFGSGTRLTVV.

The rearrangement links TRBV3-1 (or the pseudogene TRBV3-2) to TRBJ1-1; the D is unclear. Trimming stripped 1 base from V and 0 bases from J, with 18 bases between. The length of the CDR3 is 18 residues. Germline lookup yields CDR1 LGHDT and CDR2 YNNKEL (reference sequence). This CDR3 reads CASSQGLLSRSMNTEAFF. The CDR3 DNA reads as TGTGCCAGCAGCCAAGGCCTCCTGAGTCGAAGCATGAACACTGAAGCTTTCTTT.